This TCR beta chain was retrieved from a study of identical twins. General observations from the study: Conclusions relied on cross-sectional statistical analysis, not following the same donors.

Template switching supplied a universal primer site; unique molecular identifiers were carried on the cDNA. TCRdb fed the 5' RACE reads into MiXCR, producing one record per CDR3 protein. This table has about 690,000 distinct CDR3 sequences, approximately 6% appearing once. With regard to this clonotype: Antigen: not known.

J gave up 4 bases and V 4 bases, and 7 bases lay outside the gene matches. CDR1 is SGHRS, CDR2 YFSETQ, per germline. This CDR3 comprises 14 residues. Healthy Caucasians supplied all donations. This chain links TRBV5-1 with TRBJ1-1, with 7 nucleotides matching TRBD1. The receptor was isolated from a young man in good health. The sequenced sample was naive T cells sorted from blood. The CDR3 DNA follows: TGCGCCAGCAGCCCCCGACAGGGTTTCACTGAAGCTTTCTTT. It encodes CASSPRQGFTEAFF.